Listed here are 20 T cell receptor beta chains from one sample, sequenced in a study of blood T cell repertoires in COVID-19. Clones were read by immunoSEQ multiplex PCR, and TCRdb kept only the in-frame ones, dropping some. Of 150,000 to 200,000 clones in the sample, roughly 82% were seen once. The sample taken for sequencing was PBMCs or T cells enriched from blood (not recorded which). These receptors were obtained from a man aged 40-49 years who had recovered from COVID-19.

This chain joins TRBV4-3 and TRBJ1-2; possible D gene TRBD1, 6 bases. Trimming removed 4 bases at V and 6 bases at J, with 12 bases between. In germline, CDR1 is LGHNA, CDR2 YSLEER. The CDR3 loop spans 13 amino acids. The CDR3 here is CASSPLEGDGYTF. The DNA for the CDR3 is TGCGCCAGCAGCCCCTTAGAGGGGGATGGCTACACCTTC.

CDR3 protein: CASSRPGQGYGYTF. DNA of the CDR3: TGTGCCAGCAGCCGTCCGGGACAGGGCTATGGCTACACCTTC. The rearrangement uses TRBV7-9 and TRBJ1-2; 9 bases fit TRBD1. The CDR3 spans 14 residues. Germline loops: CDR1 SEHNR, CDR2 FQNEAQ (reference sequence). J gave up 4 bases and V 5 bases, and 5 bases lay outside the gene matches.

The rearrangement uses TRBV12-5 and TRBJ1-1; D is unresolved. V was trimmed by 5 bases and J by 4 bases, leaving 11 bases between them. The CDR3 consists of 13 residues. The germline V gene encodes CDR1 LGHNT and CDR2 FRNRAP. The CDR3 loop is CASGQEVGTEAFF. As DNA, the CDR3 is TGTGCTAGTGGTCAAGAGGTGGGCACTGAAGCTTTCTTT.

The CDR3 region is CASSPSANEKLFF. DNA of the CDR3: TGCGCCAGCAGCCCGTCGGCTAATGAAAAACTGTTTTTT. The V gene is TRBV4-1, the J gene TRBJ1-4, with no clear D. Germline V lookup: CDR1 MGHRA, CDR2 YSYEKL. CDR3 length: 13 amino acids. Between the trimmed V and J ends, which lost 4 bases and 3 bases, there was a span of 6 bases.

This chain's CDR3 is CASSFYNTEKEAFF. For the CDR3, the DNA is TGTGCCAGCAGCTTTTACAATACAGAGAAAGAAGCTTTCTTT. The chain is built from TRBV7-2 and TRBJ1-1; no firm D call. The CDR3 sequence is 14 residues long. V dropped 3 bases and J dropped 8 bases, with 16 bases sitting between them. CDR1 is SGHTA and CDR2 is FQGNSA in the germline V gene.

The chain combines TRBV11-2 with TRBJ1-2, with 9 positions matching TRBD1. The J segment lost 3 bases and the V segment lost 1 base, leaving 3 bases of the junction unmatched. The germline CDR1 and CDR2 sequences are SGHAT and FQNNGV. There are 15 residues in the CDR3. Here the CDR3 DNA reads TGTGCCAGCAGCTTAGCGGACAGGGGAGACTATGGCTACACCTTC. Translated, it gives CASSLADRGDYGYTF. The whole variable domain, remainder taken from reference TRBV11-2 and TRBJ1-2, is EAGVAQSPRYKIIEKRQSVAFWCNPISGHATLYWYQQILGQGPKLLIQFQNNGVVDDSQLPKDRFSAERLKGVDSTLKIQPAKLEDSAVYLCASSLADRGDYGYTFGSGTRLTVV.

This chain uses TRBV24-1 with TRBJ2-5; 7 bases map to TRBD2. The trim removed 3 bases at V and 6 bases at J, leaving 9 bases unmatched. The CDR3 consists of 15 residues. Germline lookup yields CDR1 KGHDR and CDR2 SFDVKD. The CDR3 sequence is CATSDDRREGKTQYF. CDR3 DNA sequence: TGTGCCACCAGTGATGATCGGAGGGAGGGTAAGACCCAGTACTTC.

J is TRBJ2-1 and V is TRBV4-2; TRBD2 matches at 11 bases. J gave up 1 base and V 5 bases, and 4 bases lay outside the gene matches. CDR3 length: 16 amino acids. Germline-derived CDR1 and CDR2 are LGHNA and YNFKEQ. The CDR3 loop is CASSAGLAVSYNEQFF. CDR3 nucleotides: TGTGCCAGCAGCGCGGGACTAGCGGTTTCCTACAATGAGCAGTTCTTC.

The V gene is TRBV29-1, the J gene TRBJ1-2; D gene uncertain. CDR1 is SQVTM and CDR2 is ANQGSEA in the germline V gene. The germline V and J ends were trimmed by 0 bases and 7 bases, with 12 bases remaining between them. The CDR3 is 13 amino acids. As DNA, the CDR3 is TGCAGCGTTGAAGAAGGAGGCAGTCCTGGCTACACCTTC. It specifies CSVEEGGSPGYTF.

This clone was observed a single time. This chain joins TRBV30 and TRBJ1-3; D possibly corresponds to TRBD1 (5 bases). CDR1 and CDR2 from the germline V gene are GTSNPN and SVGIG (reference sequence). The germline V and J ends were trimmed by 3 bases and 0 bases, with 12 bases remaining between them. The CDR3 length is 15 residues. The CDR3 region has the DNA TGTGCCTGGAGCCCTGACAGCAGCTCTGGAAACACCATATATTTT. Protein: CAWSPDSSSGNTIYF.

The V gene is TRBV7-2, the J gene TRBJ1-5, with TRBD1 identical over 10 bases. The CDR3 runs to 15 residues. Germline CDR1 reads SGHTA; CDR2 reads FQGNSA. After removal of 2 bases from V and 7 bases from J, the junction contained 5 bases not matched to a gene. The CDR3 is CASSLSRQGAQPQHF. DNA for the CDR3: TGTGCCAGCAGCTTATCGAGACAGGGGGCACAGCCCCAGCATTTT.

The gene calls are TRBV5-6 and TRBJ2-5, with D possibly matching TRBD2 (6 bases). V lost 4 bases and J lost 4, with 8 bases in between. Germline V gene data show CDR1 as SGHDT and CDR2 as YYEEEE. This CDR3 spans 12 amino acids. The DNA of the CDR3 is TGTGCCAGCAGCCCGGGAGTAGAGACCCAGTACTTC. This translates into CASSPGVETQYF.

This clone has only one observation. J is TRBJ2-3 and V is TRBV9; the match to TRBD2 covers 14 bases. Per germline, CDR1 SGDLS and CDR2 YYNGEE. CDR3 length: 15 amino acids. V lost 0 bases, J lost 9 bases, and 3 bases stayed unmatched. The CDR3 DNA sequence: TGTGCCAGCAGCGTAGTTGGGACTAGCGGGAGCACGCAGTATTTT. The encoded protein is CASSVVGTSGSTQYF.

The chain employs TRBV20-1 and TRBJ1-6; 8 nucleotides agree with TRBD1. Losses at the gene ends were 3 bases for V and 7 bases for J; bases not matched to a gene: 2. Germline V lookup: CDR1 DFQATT, CDR2 SNEGSKA (reference sequence). The CDR3 runs to 13 residues. CDR3 coding DNA: TGCAGTGCTAGTGGGACAGGAAATTCACCCCTCCACTTT. Translation gives CSASGTGNSPLHF.

This clone appeared a few times. V gene TRBV7-2 combines with J gene TRBJ1-1; D not certain. The CDR3 runs to 14 residues. CDR1 SGHTA and CDR2 FQGNSA come from the germline V gene. Trimming cost V 4 bases and J 1 base, with 10 bases left between them. CDR3 coding DNA: TGTGCCAGCAGCTCCTACACAGCGAACACTGAAGCTTTCTTT. It is translated as CASSSYTANTEAFF.

The chain joins TRBV14 to TRBJ1-5; 10 bases map to TRBD1. The germline gives CDR1 SGHDN, CDR2 FVKESK. V shed 0 bases, J shed 0 bases, and the junction held 14 bases outside the gene matches. The CDR3 loop spans 21 amino acids. This CDR3 reads CASSQDLARQGQGYSNQPQHF. As DNA, the CDR3 is TGTGCCAGCAGCCAAGATTTAGCCCGACAGGGACAGGGGTATAGCAATCAGCCCCAGCATTTT.

The CDR3 reads CASSPPGTNYGYTF. The DNA of the CDR3 is TGTGCCAGCAGCCCGCCGGGAACTAACTATGGCTACACCTTC. The rearrangement links TRBV7-9 to TRBJ1-2; D is unresolved. Germline V CDR1 and CDR2: SEHNR, FQNEAQ (reference sequence). This CDR3 region has 14 residues. Trimming cost V 5 bases and J 0 bases, with 10 bases left between them.

The chain carries TRBV29-1 and TRBJ2-1, with a weak D call TRBD2 (5 bases). The germline CDR1 and CDR2 sequences are SQVTM and ANQGSEA. The CDR3 is 15 amino acids. V dropped 4 bases and J dropped 0 bases, with 13 bases sitting between them. CDR3 loop: CSVGQRRSSYNEQFF. The CDR3 DNA reads as TGCAGCGTTGGTCAGCGGAGGAGCTCCTACAATGAGCAGTTCTTC.

CDR3 residues: CASSEAFGGEQYV. The CDR3 region has the DNA TGTGCCAGCAGTGAAGCTTTCGGGGGCGAGCAGTACGTC. The chain uses TRBV2 and TRBJ2-7; D might be TRBD2 (6 bases). V was shortened by 0 bases and J by 6 bases, with 9 bases between the two germline ends. Germline lookup yields CDR1 SNHLY and CDR2 FYNNEI. The CDR3 loop spans 13 amino acids.

The CDR3 DNA reads as TGTGCCAGCAGCCAAAAACAGGGGGCAAGGGGCTATGGCTACACCTTC. It encodes CASSQKQGARGYGYTF. The gene calls are TRBV5-4 and TRBJ1-2; 9 nucleotides align to TRBD1. Germline assignment: CDR1 SGHNT and CDR2 YYREEE (reference sequence). The length of the CDR3 is 16 residues. V gave up 4 bases and J gave up 4 bases; unmatched junction bases: 11. Combining the CDR3 with reference TRBV5-4 and TRBJ1-2 gives the whole variable domain ETGVTQSPTHLIKTRGQQVTLRCSSQSGHNTVSWYQQALGQGPQFIFQYYREEENGRGNFPPRFSGLQFPNYSSELNVNALELDDSALYLCASSQKQGARGYGYTFGSGTRLTVV.